The rows below give T cell receptor beta chains drawn from one sample of a study of cytomegalovirus exposure and HLA in healthy donors. Libraries were prepared by immunoSEQ multiplex PCR; TCRdb keeps only in-frame clonotypes and omits some of them. The sample includes 250,000 to 400,000 clones, roughly 88% of them seen just once. Sequenced material: PBMCs. Source of these receptors: a man between 25 and 39 years old in good health and CMV-seronegative. CDR3s leave out the opening cysteine and the closing phenylalanine or tryptophan. Each record gives: V gene, D gene, J gene, CDR3 protein. A D gene is named only where the DNA matches it firmly.

TRBV5-1	.	TRBJ2-7	ASSLTTDEQY
TRBV4-1	.	TRBJ2-7	ASSQPSEEQY
TRBV9	TRBD1	TRBJ2-1	ASSGTGVSYNEQF
TRBV2	.	TRBJ2-6	ASSAGLSGANVLT
TRBV6-6	TRBD1	TRBJ1-2	ASSSIGTGYGYT
TRBV20-1	.	TRBJ1-2	SASTAYGYT
TRBV6-1	TRBD2	TRBJ2-1	ASSETSGGRHNEQF
TRBV25-1	.	TRBJ1-4	ASPGQGPPRTNEKLF
TRBV9	.	TRBJ2-7	ASSGEGVDEQY
TRBV18	TRBD1	TRBJ2-7	ASSPPGQAYEQY
TRBV6-5	.	TRBJ1-2	ASSYSIGLANYGYT
TRBV19	.	TRBJ1-5	ASRAELPGGNQPQH
TRBV4-1	TRBD1	TRBJ1-2	ASSQRGTGGRGEGYT
TRBV6-5	TRBD1	TRBJ1-2	ASSYSGTGARGYT
TRBV4-3	.	TRBJ1-2	ASSQGVTGYGYT
TRBV7-6	.	TRBJ2-1	ASSSGVRNEQF
TRBV27	.	TRBJ1-5	ASSLVRPVRGNQPQH
TRBV4-3	.	TRBJ1-4	ASCRGKNEKLF
TRBV5-4	TRBD1	TRBJ1-4	ASSLEGARDEKLF
TRBV23-1	TRBD1	TRBJ2-7	ASSQGTGGIEPYEQY
TRBV18	.	TRBJ1-5	ASSPSKDQPQH
TRBV7-9	.	TRBJ2-7	ASSPRPAEGDSSYEQY
TRBV27	.	TRBJ1-1	ASSLQYMNTEAF
TRBV4-1	TRBD1	TRBJ1-4	ASSQVDRAGEKLF
TRBV18	TRBD1	TRBJ2-7	ASSPLGTGSEQY
TRBV5-6	.	TRBJ2-2	ASSFGTGELF
TRBV18	TRBD1	TRBJ2-4	ASSPTIGTGLGLAKNIQY
TRBV5-6	.	TRBJ1-5	ASSLGYSNQPQH
TRBV7-9	.	TRBJ1-1	ASSSPGAGNTEAF
TRBV6-5	.	TRBJ1-5	ASSLIAGFNQPQH
TRBV18	TRBD1	TRBJ2-7	ASSPGRRDRIYEQY
TRBV5-4	TRBD1	TRBJ1-1	ASSLGDSDAEAF
TRBV27	.	TRBJ1-6	ASRPGQLYNSPLH